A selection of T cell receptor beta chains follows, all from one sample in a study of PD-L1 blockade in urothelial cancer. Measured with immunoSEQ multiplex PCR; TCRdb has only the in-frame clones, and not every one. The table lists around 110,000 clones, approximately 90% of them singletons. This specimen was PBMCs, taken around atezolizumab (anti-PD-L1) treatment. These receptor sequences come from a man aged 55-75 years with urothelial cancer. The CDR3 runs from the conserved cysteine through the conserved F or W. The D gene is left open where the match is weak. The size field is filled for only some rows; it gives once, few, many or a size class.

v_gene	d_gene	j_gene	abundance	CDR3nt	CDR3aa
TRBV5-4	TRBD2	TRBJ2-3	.	TGTGCCAGCAGCTTGGCGGCGGGGGGACCCACAGATACGCAGTATTTT	CASSLAAGGPTDTQYF
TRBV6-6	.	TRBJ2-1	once	TGTGCCAGCAGTTACTCGAGGTTCAATGAGCAGTTCTTC	CASSYSRFNEQFF
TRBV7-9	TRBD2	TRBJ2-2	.	TGTGCCAGCAGCTCAAGCGGGGTTTACACCGGGGAGCTGTTTTTT	CASSSSGVYTGELFF
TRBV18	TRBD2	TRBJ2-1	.	TGTGCCAGCTCAGATGCCGGGACTAGCTCTGATGAGCAGTTCTTC	CASSDAGTSSDEQFF
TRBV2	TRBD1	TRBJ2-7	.	TGTGCCAGCAGTGTTCCGGGACAGGGGGCCCACGAGCAGTACTTC	CASSVPGQGAHEQYF
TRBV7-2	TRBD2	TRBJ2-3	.	TGTGCCAGCAGCTCCGCGGGGACTAGCGGGAGGCTAGATACGCAGTATTTT	CASSSAGTSGRLDTQYF
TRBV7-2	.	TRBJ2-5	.	TGTGCCAGCAGCCCCCAAATTTCGGGCAGGGAAGAGACCCAGTACTTC	CASSPQISGREETQYF
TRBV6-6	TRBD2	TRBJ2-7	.	TGTGCCAGCAGCCGCAAGACTAGCGGTTCCTACGAGCAGTACTTC	CASSRKTSGSYEQYF
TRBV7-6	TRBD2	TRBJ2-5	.	TGTGCCAGCAGCTTAATGGGGGCTAGCGGGAACCAAGAGACCCAGTACTTC	CASSLMGASGNQETQYF
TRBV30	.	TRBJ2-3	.	TGTGCCTGGAGTTACAGGGTTTTCACAGATACGCAGTATTTT	CAWSYRVFTDTQYF
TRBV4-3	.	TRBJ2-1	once	TGCGCCAGCAGCCCGAGCTCGGCGGCAGTAGCCAATGAGCAGTTCTTC	CASSPSSAAVANEQFF
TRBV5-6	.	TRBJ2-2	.	TGTGCCAGCAGCCAGTATAAGGGGGAGCTGTTTTTT	CASSQYKGELFF
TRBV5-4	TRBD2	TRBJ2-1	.	TGTGCCAGCAGCTTGGAGGGCGGGGGCTCCTACAATGAGCAGTTCTTC	CASSLEGGGSYNEQFF
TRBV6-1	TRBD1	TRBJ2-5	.	TGTGCCAGCTTACGACAGGGCGAAGAGACCCAGTACTTC	CASLRQGEETQYF
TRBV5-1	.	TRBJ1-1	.	TGCGCCAGCAGCTTGTCAGGACAGAACACTGAAGCTTTCTTT	CASSLSGQNTEAFF
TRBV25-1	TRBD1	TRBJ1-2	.	TGTGCCAGCAGTTACTCGAGGGGACAGGGTAACTATGGCTACACCTTC	CASSYSRGQGNYGYTF
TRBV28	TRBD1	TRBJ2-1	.	TGTGCCAGCAACCCCCAGACAGGGAAGATTGAGCAGTTCTTC	CASNPQTGKIEQFF
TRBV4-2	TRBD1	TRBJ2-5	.	TGTGCCAGCAGCCGGGGACAGAGGATGGCACAAGAGACCCAGTACTTC	CASSRGQRMAQETQYF
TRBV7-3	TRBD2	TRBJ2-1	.	TGTGCCAGCAGCTATCTCTGGGGGGGTGAGCAGTTCTTC	CASSYLWGGEQFF
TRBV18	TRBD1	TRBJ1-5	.	TGTGCCAGCTCTCCGGGACAGAACCCAGAGCCCCAGCATTTT	CASSPGQNPEPQHF
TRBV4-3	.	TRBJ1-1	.	TGCGCCAGCAGCCAAGATCCCTTTGATATGAGGGATATAGCTTTCTTT	CASSQDPFDMRDIAFF
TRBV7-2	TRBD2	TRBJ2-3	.	TGTGCCAGCAGCTTGCGGGGGGGCCTAGATACGCAGTATTTT	CASSLRGGLDTQYF
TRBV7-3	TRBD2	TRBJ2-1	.	TGTGCCAGCAGCTTCGGGGGGGGTGAGCAGTTCTTC	CASSFGGGEQFF
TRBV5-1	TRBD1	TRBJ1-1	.	TGCGCCAGCAAAAATCAGGACAGGGGGACTGAAGCTTTCTTT	CASKNQDRGTEAFF
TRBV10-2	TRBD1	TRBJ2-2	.	TGCGCCAGCAGCGGGACAGTACAGGTCGGCGGGGAGCTGTTTTTT	CASSGTVQVGGELFF
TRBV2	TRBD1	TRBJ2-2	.	TGTGCCAGCAGTGATCGGACAGGGGGCAGCACCGGGGAGCTGTTTTTT	CASSDRTGGSTGELFF
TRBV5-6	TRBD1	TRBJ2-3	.	TGTGCCAGCAGCGTCTACAGGGGGCGCACAGATACGCAGTATTTT	CASSVYRGRTDTQYF
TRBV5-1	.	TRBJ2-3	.	TGCGCCAGCGCCAAGGAAGGGGTTATCACAGATACGCAGTATTTT	CASAKEGVITDTQYF
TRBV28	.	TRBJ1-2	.	TGTGCCAGCAGTTTAGTGTTGTCGGGGGGCGAGGTGAATGGCTACACCTTC	CASSLVLSGGEVNGYTF
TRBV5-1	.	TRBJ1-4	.	TGCGCCAGCAGCTTGGGCAGCGCAACTAATGAAAAACTGTTTTTT	CASSLGSATNEKLFF
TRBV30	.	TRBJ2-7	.	TGTGCCTGGAATCCTCTGGGCCTAAGCTCCTACGAGCAGTACTTC	CAWNPLGLSSYEQYF
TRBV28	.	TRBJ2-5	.	TGTGCCAGCAATTCGGGGTTTTCGGGAGTCGAGACCCAGTACTTC	CASNSGFSGVETQYF
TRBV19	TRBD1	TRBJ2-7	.	TGTGCCAGTAGTATTAAGGGACAGGGATACGAGCAGTACTTC	CASSIKGQGYEQYF
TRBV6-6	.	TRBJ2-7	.	TGTGCCACGGGCAGGGTAGCCAACGAGCAGTACTTC	CATGRVANEQYF
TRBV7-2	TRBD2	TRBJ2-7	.	TGTGCCAGCAGCCTAGAGCGGGGGGCCTCCTACGAGCAGTACTTC	CASSLERGASYEQYF
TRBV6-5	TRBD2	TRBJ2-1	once	TGTGCCAGCAGTCTAGCGGGGGAGAACTACAATGAGCAGTTCTTC	CASSLAGENYNEQFF
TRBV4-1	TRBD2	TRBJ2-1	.	TGCGCCACCTCCTCTCGTTCCGGGGGGGAGAGCTCCTACAATGAGCAGTTCTTC	CATSSRSGGESSYNEQFF
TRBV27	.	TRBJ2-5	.	TGTGCCAGCAGTTTATCCCTACAAGAGACCCAGTACTTC	CASSLSLQETQYF
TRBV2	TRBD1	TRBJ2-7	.	TGTGCCAGCAGTGACCAGGGGGATACCTACGAGCAGTACTTC	CASSDQGDTYEQYF
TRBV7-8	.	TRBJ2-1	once	TGTGCCAGCAGCTTAAAGAGTTCGCAGGACTACAATGAGCAGTTCTTC	CASSLKSSQDYNEQFF
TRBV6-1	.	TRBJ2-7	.	TGTGCCAGCAGGGTAGAGGAGGGGAACTCCTACGAGCAGTACTTC	CASRVEEGNSYEQYF
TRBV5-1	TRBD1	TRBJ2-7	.	TGCGCCAGCAGCCTAGGGACAGCCACCTCCTACGAGCAGTACTTC	CASSLGTATSYEQYF
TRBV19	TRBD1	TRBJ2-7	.	TGTGCCAGTAGTATTCAGGGGACAGCCGAGCAGTACTTC	CASSIQGTAEQYF
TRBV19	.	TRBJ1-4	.	TGTGCCAGTAGTATTATAAATGAAAAACTGTTTTTT	CASSIINEKLFF
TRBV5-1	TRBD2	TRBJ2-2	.	TGCGCCAGCAGCTTGGGAGCGGGGGGAAACACCGGGGAGCTGTTTTTT	CASSLGAGGNTGELFF
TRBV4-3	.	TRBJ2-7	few	TGCGCCAGCAGCCAAGAGAGGGCGCTCGCGGTGCAGTACTTC	CASSQERALAVQYF
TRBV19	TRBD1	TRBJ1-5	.	TGTGCCAGTAGTATAGCGCGGACAGGGGCCACCGGGTGGGATCAGCCCCAGCATTTT	CASSIARTGATGWDQPQHF